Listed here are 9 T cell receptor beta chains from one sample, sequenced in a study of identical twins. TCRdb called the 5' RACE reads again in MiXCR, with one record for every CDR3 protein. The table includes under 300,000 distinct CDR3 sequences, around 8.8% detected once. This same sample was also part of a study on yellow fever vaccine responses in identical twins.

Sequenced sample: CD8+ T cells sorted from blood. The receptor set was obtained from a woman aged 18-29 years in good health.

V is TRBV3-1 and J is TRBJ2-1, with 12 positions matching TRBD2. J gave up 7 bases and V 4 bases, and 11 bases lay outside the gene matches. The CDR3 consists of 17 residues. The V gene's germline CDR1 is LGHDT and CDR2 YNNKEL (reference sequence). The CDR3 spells CASSPRGLAGWSNEQFF. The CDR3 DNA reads TGTGCCAGCAGCCCCCGCGGACTAGCGGGATGGTCGAATGAGCAGTTCTTC.

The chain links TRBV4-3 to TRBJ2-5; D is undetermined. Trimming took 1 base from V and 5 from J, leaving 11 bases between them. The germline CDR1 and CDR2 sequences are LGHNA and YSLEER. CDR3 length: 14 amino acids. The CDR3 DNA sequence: TGCGCCAGCAGCCAAGGATCCCGTGGGGAGACCCAGTACTTC. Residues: CASSQGSRGETQYF.

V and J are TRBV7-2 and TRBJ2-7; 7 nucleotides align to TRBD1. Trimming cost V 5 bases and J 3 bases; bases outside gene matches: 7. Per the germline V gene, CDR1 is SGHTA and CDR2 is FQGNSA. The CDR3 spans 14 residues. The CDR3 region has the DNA TGTGCCAGCAGCCCCGACAGGGCGGGCTACGAGCAGTACTTC. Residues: CASSPDRAGYEQYF.

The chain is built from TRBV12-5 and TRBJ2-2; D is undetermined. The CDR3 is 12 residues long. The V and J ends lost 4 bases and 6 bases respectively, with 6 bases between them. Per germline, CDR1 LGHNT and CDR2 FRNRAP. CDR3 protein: CASGSAAGELFF. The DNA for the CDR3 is TGTGCTAGTGGTTCTGCAGCCGGGGAGCTGTTTTTT.

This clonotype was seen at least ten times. This CDR3 reads CAISERPGTSGNTGELFF. The CDR3 region has the DNA TGTGCCATCAGTGAGCGCCCTGGGACTAGCGGCAACACCGGGGAGCTGTTTTTT. The rearrangement uses TRBV10-3 and TRBJ2-2, with 11 bases that match TRBD2. Trimming removed 2 bases from V and 2 bases from J; junction bases left unmatched: 7. CDR1 and CDR2 from the germline V gene are ENHRY and SYGVKD. This CDR3 contains 18 residues.

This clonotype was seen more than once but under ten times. The CDR3 reads CASSPPGTEKLFF. The CDR3 region has the DNA TGTGCCAGCAGCCCGCCAGGGACCGAAAAACTGTTTTTT. The gene calls are TRBV9 and TRBJ1-4; maybe TRBD1 (5 bases). With 4 bases removed from V and 8 bases from J, the gap between germline ends came to 12 bases. The CDR3 is 13 residues long. The V gene's germline CDR1 is SGDLS and CDR2 YYNGEE.

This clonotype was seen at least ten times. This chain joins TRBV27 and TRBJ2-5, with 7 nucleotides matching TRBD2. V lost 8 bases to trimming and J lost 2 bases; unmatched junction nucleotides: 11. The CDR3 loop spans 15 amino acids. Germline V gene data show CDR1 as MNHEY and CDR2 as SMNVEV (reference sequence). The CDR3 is CASGQRDSDQETQYF. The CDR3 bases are TGTGCCAGCGGTCAGCGGGACTCCGATCAAGAGACCCAGTACTTC.

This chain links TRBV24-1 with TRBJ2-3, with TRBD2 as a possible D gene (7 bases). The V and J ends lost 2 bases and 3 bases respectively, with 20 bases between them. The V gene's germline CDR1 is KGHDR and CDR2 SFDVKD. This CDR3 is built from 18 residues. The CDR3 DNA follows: TGTGCCACCAGTGATTCCTACACCGGACTAGGGGGTACAGATACGCAGTATTTT. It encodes CATSDSYTGLGGTDTQYF.

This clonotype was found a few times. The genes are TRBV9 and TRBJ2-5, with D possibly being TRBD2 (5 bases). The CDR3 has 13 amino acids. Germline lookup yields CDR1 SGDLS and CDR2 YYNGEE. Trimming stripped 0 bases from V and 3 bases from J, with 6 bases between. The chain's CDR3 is CASSVEAEETQYF. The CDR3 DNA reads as TGTGCCAGCAGCGTAGAAGCGGAAGAGACCCAGTACTTC.